A single sample gave rise to the 25 T cell receptor beta chains below, sequenced in a study of cytotoxic CD8 clonotypes in ibrutinib-treated CLL. The repertoire was sequenced with immunoSEQ multiplex PCR; TCRdb's copy has only in-frame clones and lacks some. This table holds some 8,900 clones, roughly 70% found once. Sequences were derived from PBMCs, sampled before ibrutinib treatment. The receptors were sampled from a human donor with chronic lymphocytic leukemia.

This clone came up once. The chain carries TRBV7-2 and TRBJ1-6; 8 positions agree with TRBD1. The CDR3 spans 15 residues. The ends lost 2 bases at V and 10 bases at J; junction bases unmatched: 7. Germline V gene sequence: CDR1 SGHTA, CDR2 FQGNSA. CDR3 residues: CASSLRVTGDSPLHF. DNA for the CDR3: TGTGCCAGCAGCTTAAGGGTGACAGGGGACTCACCCCTCCACTTT.

The chain couples TRBV11-3 to TRBJ2-3, with 10 bases matching TRBD1. The CDR3 has 17 residues. CDR1 and CDR2 (germline): SGHNT, YENEEA. Germline trimming cut 5 bases from V and 2 bases from J; bases unmatched to any gene: 10. The CDR3 DNA reads as TGTGCCAGCAGCACCGGGACAGGGGAAACATTCACAGATACGCAGTATTTT. Protein: CASSTGTGETFTDTQYF.

The V gene is TRBV27, the J gene TRBJ1-5; TRBD1 is a possible D gene (5 bases). The length of the CDR3 is 14 residues. Germline V gene data show CDR1 as MNHEY and CDR2 as SMNVEV (reference sequence). Trimming took 5 bases from V and 6 from J, leaving 14 bases between them. In nucleotides, the CDR3 is TGTGCCAGCAGTCTAGAGGGGTTGGGTCAGCCCCAGCATTTT. Translated: CASSLEGLGQPQHF.

The chain employs TRBV11-2 and TRBJ1-1; 8 bases line up with TRBD1. Looked up from germline, CDR1 is SGHAT and CDR2 is FQNNGV. With V trimmed by 2 bases and J by 1 base, 3 bases remained unmatched. The CDR3 is 15 amino acids. DNA of the CDR3: TGTGCCAGCAGCTTACGACAGGGGCCGAACACTGAAGCTTTCTTT. Protein sequence: CASSLRQGPNTEAFF.

The rearrangement links TRBV5-1 to TRBJ2-1; 7 bases map to TRBD2. Germline V gene sequence: CDR1 SGHRS, CDR2 YFSETQ. V lost 0 bases to trimming and J lost 2 bases; unmatched junction nucleotides: 5. This CDR3 comprises 16 residues. CDR3 in DNA: TGCGCCAGCAGCTTGGTGGGGAGGGCCGCCTACAATGAGCAGTTCTTC. It is translated as CASSLVGRAAYNEQFF.

J is TRBJ1-2 and V is TRBV19, with D possibly TRBD1 on 5 matching bases. V lost 5 bases, J lost 6 bases, and 19 bases lay in between. Germline V CDR1 and CDR2: LNHDA, SQIVND (reference sequence). CDR3 length: 15 amino acids. The CDR3 here is CASSARGREQDGYTF. In DNA form, the CDR3 reads TGTGCCAGTAGTGCCCGAGGGAGGGAACAGGATGGCTACACCTTC.

This chain links TRBV5-1 with TRBJ2-6; D unresolved. Germline V CDR1 and CDR2: SGHRS, YFSETQ. V gave up 1 base and J gave up 0 bases, with 8 bases separating them. CDR3 length equals 16 residues. The chain's CDR3 is CASSLFRPSGANVLTF. CDR3 bases: TGCGCCAGCAGCTTGTTCAGACCCTCTGGGGCCAACGTCCTGACTTTC.

J is TRBJ2-5 and V is TRBV14, with D uncertain. V was trimmed by 1 base and J by 4 bases, leaving 13 bases between them. Germline V gene sequence: CDR1 SGHDN, CDR2 FVKESK. This CDR3 comprises 15 residues. The CDR3 protein is CASSQVPGYGETQYF. CDR3 in DNA: TGTGCCAGCAGCCAAGTTCCAGGTTATGGAGAGACCCAGTACTTC. The full variable domain, completed using reference TRBV14 and TRBJ2-5, is EAGVTQFPSHSVIEKGQTVTLRCDPISGHDNLYWYRRVMGKEIKFLLHFVKESKQDESGMPNNRFLAERTGGTYSTLKVQPAELEDSGVYFCASSQVPGYGETQYFGPGTRLLVL.

The chain combines TRBV7-9 with TRBJ1-5; the D is unclear. The germline CDR1 and CDR2 sequences are SEHNR and FQNEAQ (reference sequence). The length of the CDR3 is 12 residues. V was shortened by 1 base and J by 7 bases, with 5 bases between the two germline ends. CDR3 bases: TGTGCCAGCAGCTTAGATCCACAGCCCCAGCATTTT. Protein: CASSLDPQPQHF.

The CDR3 is CASRPVGVRGGAGRKTQYF. The CDR3, as DNA: TGTGCCAGCAGACCCGTAGGGGTCCGGGGGGGGGCTGGAAGGAAGACCCAGTACTTC. J is TRBJ2-5 and V is TRBV5-4, with 8 positions matching TRBD2. The CDR3 loop spans 19 amino acids. Trimming took 5 bases from V and 6 from J; bases not matched to a gene: 24. In germline, CDR1 is SGHNT, CDR2 YYREEE (reference sequence).

This clone has just one count. This chain links TRBV5-1 with TRBJ2-2, with 7 bases that match TRBD1. Germline CDR1 and CDR2: SGHRS and YFSETQ. Trimming took 3 bases from V and 3 from J; bases not matched to a gene: 5. The CDR3 length is 15 residues. In nucleotides, the CDR3 is TGCGCCAGCAGCTCCGGGCAGGGGGACACCGGGGAGCTGTTTTTT. Amino acids: CASSSGQGDTGELFF.

In the case of this clone: At one boundary the junction diverges from the germline segment, which might be a read error. J is TRBJ2-5 and V is TRBV5-5, with 11 nucleotides matching TRBD2. Germline values: CDR1 SGHKS, CDR2 YYEKEE (reference sequence). The CDR3 sequence is 14 residues long. Here the CDR3 reads CASSQPGTSGSLHF. CDR3 nucleotide sequence: TGTGCCAGCAGCCAACCCGGGACTAGCGGATCCCTGCACTTC.

The chain carries TRBV5-6 and TRBJ2-5, with 8 bases aligning to TRBD1. The CDR3 extends over 15 amino acids. V was pared by 2 bases and J by 5 bases, with 8 bases of the junction left unmatched. The germline V gene encodes CDR1 SGHDT and CDR2 YYEEEE. CDR3 protein: CASSFPTGEGETQYF. The DNA for the CDR3 is TGTGCCAGCAGCTTCCCGACAGGGGAAGGGGAGACCCAGTACTTC.

The chain uses TRBV5-5 and TRBJ2-5, with D unclear. V was trimmed by 2 bases and J by 5 bases, leaving 4 bases between them. Germline V gene data show CDR1 as SGHKS and CDR2 as YYEKEE (reference sequence). The CDR3 runs 11 residues. The CDR3 nucleotides are TGTGCCAGCAGCTTTTCCGAGACCCAGTACTTC. Translation: CASSFSETQYF.

The chain combines TRBV5-1 with TRBJ1-4; 9 bases are shared with TRBD1. The ends lost 4 bases at V and 7 bases at J; junction bases unmatched: 5. From germline, CDR1 is SGHRS and CDR2 YFSETQ. The CDR3 sequence is 14 residues long. CDR3 sequence: CASSRQGGGEKLFF. CDR3 DNA: TGCGCCAGCAGCCGACAGGGGGGAGGTGAAAAACTGTTTTTT. The full variable domain, with the rest looked up from reference TRBV5-1 and TRBJ1-4, is KAGVTQTPRYLIKTRGQQVTLSCSPISGHRSVSWYQQTPGQGLQFLFEYFSETQRNKGNFPGRFSGRQFSNSRSEMNVSTLELGDSALYLCASSRQGGGEKLFFGSGTQLSVL.

The rearrangement joins TRBV6-1 to TRBJ2-3; possibly TRBD1 or TRBD2 for D (6 bases each). The germline V gene encodes CDR1 MNHNS and CDR2 SASEGT. This CDR3 is 15 amino acids long. Trimming took 1 base from V and 6 from J, leaving 14 bases between them. For the CDR3, the DNA is TGTGCCAGCAGTGAAGGGCAGGGGAGGATGGATACGCAGTATTTT. This sequence encodes CASSEGQGRMDTQYF.

The chain recombines TRBV21-1 with TRBJ2-5. TRBV21-1 is classified as a pseudogene. This CDR3 is 14 amino acids long. DNA for the CDR3: TGTGCCAGCAGCAAACGGGACCTAAAAAAGACCCAGTACTTC. Translation: CASSKRDLKKTQYF.

CDR3 sequence reads: CASSSGVTDTQYF. Here the CDR3 DNA reads TGTGCCAGCAGCTCGGGGGTAACAGATACGCAGTATTTT. The J gene is TRBJ2-3, the V gene TRBV7-9; perhaps TRBD2 as D (6 bases). V was pared by 4 bases and J by 3 bases, with 8 bases between. From germline, CDR1 is SEHNR and CDR2 FQNEAQ (reference sequence). The CDR3 runs 13 residues.

The rearrangement links TRBV5-1 to TRBJ2-5; TRBD2 might be the D (6 bases). This CDR3 has 14 residues. The germline gives CDR1 SGHRS, CDR2 YFSETQ. Trimming shortened V by 4 bases and J by 2 bases, and 12 bases separated the two germline ends. The CDR3 loop is CASSPGTFQETQYF. CDR3 coding DNA: TGCGCCAGCAGCCCGGGGACTTTTCAAGAGACCCAGTACTTC.

The genes are TRBV5-5 and TRBJ2-7; D not certain. The V and J ends lost 0 bases and 3 bases respectively, with 13 bases between them. The length of the CDR3 is 15 residues. Per the germline V gene, CDR1 is SGHKS and CDR2 is YYEKEE (reference sequence). The CDR3 region has the DNA TGTGCCAGCAGCTTGGAGGGCTCCGACTTCTACGAGCAGTACTTC. This sequence encodes CASSLEGSDFYEQYF.

The V call is TRBV10-1, the J call TRBJ2-1; D is perhaps TRBD1 (5 bases). V lost 7 bases and J 2 bases, leaving 18 bases between the germline ends. This CDR3 is 16 amino acids long. Germline-derived CDR1 and CDR2 are WNHNN and SYGVQD (reference sequence). The CDR3 sequence is CASTVDNFIAYNEQFF. Here the CDR3 DNA reads TGCGCCAGCACCGTGGACAACTTCATCGCCTACAATGAGCAGTTCTTC.

This rearrangement joins TRBV15 to TRBJ1-3; D might be TRBD1 (6 bases). CDR1 and CDR2 (germline): LNHNV, YYDKDF (reference sequence). The CDR3 has 15 residues. The germline V and J ends were trimmed by 0 bases and 7 bases, with 13 bases remaining between them. This CDR3 reads CATSRDPGQGNTIYF. The CDR3 DNA sequence: TGTGCCACCAGCAGAGATCCAGGCCAGGGGAACACCATATATTTT.

This clone is medium-sized within its sample. The J gene is TRBJ1-2, the V gene TRBV15, with D possibly matching TRBD1 (6 bases). The V gene lost 6 bases and the J gene lost 3 bases, with 11 bases spanning the gap. The CDR3 has 13 amino acids. From germline, CDR1 is LNHNV and CDR2 YYDKDF (reference sequence). CDR3 nucleotides: TGTGCCACCAGGGAGGACAGTCACTATGGCTACACCTTC. Residues: CATREDSHYGYTF.

This clone was detected only a few times. V usage is TRBV19 and J usage is TRBJ1-5; D remains ambiguous. Trimming took off 3 bases at V and 1 base at J, with 7 bases between the two ends. The CDR3 is 14 residues long. From germline, CDR1 is LNHDA and CDR2 SQIVND (reference sequence). This chain's CDR3 is CASSMVGSNQPQHF. CDR3 nucleotide sequence: TGTGCCAGTAGTATGGTAGGGAGCAATCAGCCCCAGCATTTT.

This clone was recorded only once. The J gene is TRBJ2-3, the V gene TRBV20-1; possibly TRBD1 for D (5 bases). V was trimmed by 7 bases and J by 5 bases, leaving 7 bases between them. This CDR3 is 10 amino acids long. Germline V gives CDR1 DFQATT, CDR2 SNEGSKA (reference sequence). The CDR3 DNA follows: TGCAGTGTTCAGGGAGATACGCAGTATTTT. Translated, it gives CSVQGDTQYF.